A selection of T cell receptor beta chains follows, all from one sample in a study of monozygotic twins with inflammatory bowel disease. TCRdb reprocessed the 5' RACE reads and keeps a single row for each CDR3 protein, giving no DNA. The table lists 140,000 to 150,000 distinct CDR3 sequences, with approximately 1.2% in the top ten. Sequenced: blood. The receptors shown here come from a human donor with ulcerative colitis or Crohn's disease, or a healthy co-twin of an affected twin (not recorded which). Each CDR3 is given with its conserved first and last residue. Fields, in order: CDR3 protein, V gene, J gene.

CDR3: CSSRGVGSYEQYF
V: TRBV20-1
J: TRBJ2-7

CDR3: CASSQATANTEAFF
V: TRBV5-1
J: TRBJ1-1

CDR3: CASSLRGYQPQHF
V: TRBV12-3/TRBV12-4
J: TRBJ1-5

CDR3: CASSLDWRNYEQYF
V: TRBV7-6
J: TRBJ2-7

CDR3: CASTTTLGDSHMDIQYF
V: TRBV12-3/TRBV12-4
J: TRBJ2-4

CDR3: CAISESADMNTEAFF
V: TRBV10-3
J: TRBJ1-1

CDR3: CASSLPGAPYNSPLHF
V: TRBV5-6
J: TRBJ1-6

CDR3: CAISPQWVGNTIYF
V: TRBV11-2
J: TRBJ1-3

CDR3: CSVLDLSGNTIYF
V: TRBV29-1
J: TRBJ1-3

CDR3: CSALAGVGANYGYTF
V: TRBV29-1
J: TRBJ1-2

CDR3: CSARTTRETGELFF
V: TRBV20-1
J: TRBJ2-2

CDR3: CASSFYRAEGDTQYF
V: TRBV12-3/TRBV12-4
J: TRBJ2-3

CDR3: CSASGGAAGSYNEQFF
V: TRBV20-1
J: TRBJ2-1

CDR3: CASSPRQFDTIYF
V: TRBV7-2
J: TRBJ1-3

CDR3: CASSVSVNQPQHF
V: TRBV5-6
J: TRBJ1-5

CDR3: CSAGRRDRDFSYEQYF
V: TRBV29-1
J: TRBJ2-7

CDR3: CASSLVFGRGGTGELFF
V: TRBV7-8
J: TRBJ2-2

CDR3: CSARRPLIGSGYTF
V: TRBV20-1
J: TRBJ1-2

CDR3: CASSQGRVTNEKLFF
V: TRBV3-1
J: TRBJ1-4

CDR3: CASSLGNLGTYEQYF
V: TRBV7-9
J: TRBJ2-7

CDR3: CASSTYGGAGTGELFF
V: TRBV7-2
J: TRBJ2-2

CDR3: CASSLVGPQGEKLFF
V: TRBV7-8
J: TRBJ1-4

CDR3: CASSLYDENTEAFF
V: TRBV7-9
J: TRBJ1-1

CDR3: CSARVQRGAQPQHF
V: TRBV20-1
J: TRBJ1-5

CDR3: CASSLDHTSYEQYF
V: TRBV5-1
J: TRBJ2-7

CDR3: CATSRGVGAAYEQYF
V: TRBV15
J: TRBJ2-7

CDR3: CASSARWDRGNTGELFF
V: TRBV7-2
J: TRBJ2-2

CDR3: CASSLTAQETQYF
V: TRBV5-4
J: TRBJ2-5

CDR3: CAGSRDRAGNTIYF
V: TRBV9
J: TRBJ1-3

CDR3: CAWSVLSGSDDTEAFF
V: TRBV30
J: TRBJ1-1

CDR3: CASSWAYRGVEAKNIQYF
V: TRBV5-1
J: TRBJ2-4

CDR3: CATSPWTDSANNEQFF
V: TRBV24-1
J: TRBJ2-1

CDR3: CASSLRGSGQETQYF
V: TRBV7-3
J: TRBJ2-5

CDR3: CASSVRDGSEAFF
V: TRBV10-2
J: TRBJ1-1

CDR3: CASSYSGGGPGELFF
V: TRBV11-2
J: TRBJ2-2

CDR3: CASSRDSQSYNEQFF
V: TRBV2
J: TRBJ2-1

CDR3: CASSLVVFDRGWAGEQYF
V: TRBV11-2
J: TRBJ2-7

CDR3: CASSPSHSGNTIYF
V: TRBV18
J: TRBJ1-3

CDR3: CASTPGHGGKLDTEAFF
V: TRBV6-1
J: TRBJ1-1

CDR3: CASSLAAASGNTIYF
V: TRBV7-2
J: TRBJ1-3

CDR3: CAWSRGISSYNEQFF
V: TRBV30
J: TRBJ2-1

CDR3: CAISEGQGPGRDLYEQYF
V: TRBV10-3
J: TRBJ2-7

CDR3: CASSYSTSQAGQYF
V: TRBV6-6
J: TRBJ2-7

CDR3: CASVGGTGELFF
V: TRBV7-9
J: TRBJ2-2

CDR3: CASRNRDQPQHF
V: TRBV12-3/TRBV12-4
J: TRBJ1-5

CDR3: CASSLRRGLSYNEQFF
V: TRBV28
J: TRBJ2-1

CDR3: CASRHRDTMNTEAFF
V: TRBV27
J: TRBJ1-1

CDR3: CASSQEPAGQGFYEQYF
V: TRBV4-3
J: TRBJ2-7

CDR3: CASSQVLGRETQYF
V: TRBV14
J: TRBJ2-5

CDR3: CASSFSRGTGGTEAFF
V: TRBV5-1
J: TRBJ1-1

CDR3: CATSRVVGLNTEAFF
V: TRBV15
J: TRBJ1-1

CDR3: CASSQLRGETQYF
V: TRBV14
J: TRBJ2-5

CDR3: CAWSVTGVGQPQHF
V: TRBV30
J: TRBJ1-5

CDR3: CARTSGSSTDTQYF
V: TRBV2
J: TRBJ2-3

CDR3: CSAGTGGIEKLFF
V: TRBV20-1
J: TRBJ1-4